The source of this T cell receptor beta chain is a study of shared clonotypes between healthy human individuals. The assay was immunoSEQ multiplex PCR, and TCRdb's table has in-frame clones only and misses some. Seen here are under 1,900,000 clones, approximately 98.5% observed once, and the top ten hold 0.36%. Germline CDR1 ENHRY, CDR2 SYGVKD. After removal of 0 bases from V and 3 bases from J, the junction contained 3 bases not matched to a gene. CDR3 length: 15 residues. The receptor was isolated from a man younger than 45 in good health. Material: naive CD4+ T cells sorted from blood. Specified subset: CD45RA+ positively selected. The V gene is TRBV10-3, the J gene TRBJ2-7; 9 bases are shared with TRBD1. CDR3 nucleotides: TGTGCCATCAGTGAGTCGGGGGACAGGGTCTACGAGCAGTACTTC. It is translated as CAISESGDRVYEQYF.